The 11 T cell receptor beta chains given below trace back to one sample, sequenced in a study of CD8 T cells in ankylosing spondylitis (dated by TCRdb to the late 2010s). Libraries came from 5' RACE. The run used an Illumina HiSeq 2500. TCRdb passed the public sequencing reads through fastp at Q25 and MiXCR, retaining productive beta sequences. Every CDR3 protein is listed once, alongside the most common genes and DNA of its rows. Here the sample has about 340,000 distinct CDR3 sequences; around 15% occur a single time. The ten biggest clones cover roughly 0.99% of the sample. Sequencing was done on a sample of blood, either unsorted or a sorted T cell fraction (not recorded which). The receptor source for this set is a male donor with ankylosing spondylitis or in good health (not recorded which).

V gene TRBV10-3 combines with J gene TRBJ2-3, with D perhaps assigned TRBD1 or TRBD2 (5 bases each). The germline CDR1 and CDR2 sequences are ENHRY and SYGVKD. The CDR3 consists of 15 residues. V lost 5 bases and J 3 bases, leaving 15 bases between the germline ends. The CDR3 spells CAISPGRGVTDTQYF. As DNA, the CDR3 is TGTGCCATCAGTCCTGGTCGAGGGGTTACAGATACGCAGTATTTT.

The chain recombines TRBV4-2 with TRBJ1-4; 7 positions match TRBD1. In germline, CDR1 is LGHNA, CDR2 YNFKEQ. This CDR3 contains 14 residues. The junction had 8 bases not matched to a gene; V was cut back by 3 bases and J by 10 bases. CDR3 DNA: TGTGCCAGCAGCCAGGGGACAGCCGACGGAAAACTGTTTTTT. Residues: CASSQGTADGKLFF.

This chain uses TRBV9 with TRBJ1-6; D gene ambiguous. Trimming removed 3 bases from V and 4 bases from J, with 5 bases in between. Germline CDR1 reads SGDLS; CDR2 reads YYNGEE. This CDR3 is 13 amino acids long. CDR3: CASSEAYNSPLHF. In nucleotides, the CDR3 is TGTGCCAGCAGCGAAGCTTATAATTCACCCCTCCACTTT.

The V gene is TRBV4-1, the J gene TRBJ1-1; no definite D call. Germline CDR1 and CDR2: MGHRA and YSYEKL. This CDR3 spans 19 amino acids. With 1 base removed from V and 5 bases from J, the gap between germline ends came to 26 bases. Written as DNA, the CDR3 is TGCGCCAGCAGCCAAGCCCCCCACGTGGCGCGAGACTGGGGAACTGAAGCTTTCTTT. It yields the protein CASSQAPHVARDWGTEAFF.

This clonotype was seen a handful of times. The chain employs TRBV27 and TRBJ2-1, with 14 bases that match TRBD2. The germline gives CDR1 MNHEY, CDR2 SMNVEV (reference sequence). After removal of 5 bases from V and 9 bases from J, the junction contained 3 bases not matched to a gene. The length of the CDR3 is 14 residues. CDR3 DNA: TGTGCCAGCAGTCGACTAGCGGGGGGGCTTGAGCAGTTCTTC. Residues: CASSRLAGGLEQFF.

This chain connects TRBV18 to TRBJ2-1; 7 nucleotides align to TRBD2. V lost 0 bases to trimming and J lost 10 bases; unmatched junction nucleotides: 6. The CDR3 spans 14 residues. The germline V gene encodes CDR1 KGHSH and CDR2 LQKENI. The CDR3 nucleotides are TGTGCCAGCTCACCACCCCAGGGAGGGTTGGAGCAGTTCTTC. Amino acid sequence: CASSPPQGGLEQFF.

The CDR3 sequence: CASSRQGLSRFTDTQYF. Written as DNA, the CDR3 is TGTGCCAGCAGCCGACAAGGCCTATCCCGCTTCACAGATACGCAGTATTTT. This chain joins TRBV7-2 and TRBJ2-3; D gene unclear. This CDR3 contains 17 residues. V dropped 5 bases and J dropped 2 bases, with 20 bases sitting between them. Germline assignment: CDR1 SGHTA and CDR2 FQGNSA.

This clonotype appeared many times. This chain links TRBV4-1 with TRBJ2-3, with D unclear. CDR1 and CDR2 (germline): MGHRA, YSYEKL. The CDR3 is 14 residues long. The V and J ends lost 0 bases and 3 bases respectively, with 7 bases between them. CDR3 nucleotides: TGCGCCAGCAGCCAAGATCAGGCGACAGATACGCAGTATTTT. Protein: CASSQDQATDTQYF.

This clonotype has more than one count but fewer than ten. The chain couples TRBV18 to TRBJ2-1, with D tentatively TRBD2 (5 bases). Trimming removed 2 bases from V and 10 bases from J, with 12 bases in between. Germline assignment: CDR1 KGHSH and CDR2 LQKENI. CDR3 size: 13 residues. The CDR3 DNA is TGTGCCAGCTCACCAGAACAGCTAGCCGAGCAGTTCTTC. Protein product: CASSPEQLAEQFF.

The CDR3 bases are TGTGCCAGCAGTGAATGGGCGGGGGGCCTCACAGATACGCAGTATTTT. It specifies CASSEWAGGLTDTQYF. V and J are TRBV25-1 and TRBJ2-3; 8 nucleotides line up with TRBD2. Trimming at V came to 1 base and at J to 2 bases, leaving 5 bases not matched to a gene. The CDR3 totals 16 residues. Germline CDR1 is MGHDK and CDR2 is SYGVNS.

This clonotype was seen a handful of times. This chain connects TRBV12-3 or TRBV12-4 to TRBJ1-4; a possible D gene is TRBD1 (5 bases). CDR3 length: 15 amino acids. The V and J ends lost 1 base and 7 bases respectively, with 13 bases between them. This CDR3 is CASSLGGTWGEKLFF. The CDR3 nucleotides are TGTGCCAGCAGTTTAGGGGGGACTTGGGGTGAAAAACTGTTTTTT.